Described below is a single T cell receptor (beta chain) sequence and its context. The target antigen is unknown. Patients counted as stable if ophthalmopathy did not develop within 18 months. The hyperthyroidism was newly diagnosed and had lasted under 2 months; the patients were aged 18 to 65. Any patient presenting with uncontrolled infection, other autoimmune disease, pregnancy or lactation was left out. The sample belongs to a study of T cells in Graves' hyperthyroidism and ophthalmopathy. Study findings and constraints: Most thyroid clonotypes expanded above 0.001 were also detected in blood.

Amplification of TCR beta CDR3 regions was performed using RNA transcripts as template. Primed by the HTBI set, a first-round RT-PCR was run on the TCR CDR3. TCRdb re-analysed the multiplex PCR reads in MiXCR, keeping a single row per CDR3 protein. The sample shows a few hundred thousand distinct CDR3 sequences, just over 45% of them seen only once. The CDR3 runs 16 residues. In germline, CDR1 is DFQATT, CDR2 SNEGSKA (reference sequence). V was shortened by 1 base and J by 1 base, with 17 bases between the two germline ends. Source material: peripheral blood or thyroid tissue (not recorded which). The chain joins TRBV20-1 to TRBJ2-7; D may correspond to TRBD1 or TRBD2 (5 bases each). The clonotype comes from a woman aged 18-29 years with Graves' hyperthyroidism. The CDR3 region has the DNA TGCAGTGCTAGAGGGGGTCGGGATGGGGGATCCTACGAGCAGTACTTC. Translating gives CSARGGRDGGSYEQYF.